This T cell receptor beta chain came from a study of T cells in Graves' hyperthyroidism and ophthalmopathy. Diagnoses rested on clinical symptoms, serum thyroxine and TRAb, thyroid ultrasound and orbital computed tomography. Fresh peripheral blood, 10 ml, was the source of the PBMCs. There are many counts of this clonotype. Amplification targeted TCR beta CDR3 regions from RNA transcripts. The HTBI primer set drove a first-round RT-PCR of the TCR CDR3. TCRdb used MiXCR to reprocess the multiplex PCR reads, holding one entry per CDR3 protein. Among over 400,000 distinct CDR3 sequences listed, roughly 14% were seen once. This sequence was found in a man between 18 and 35 years old with Graves' ophthalmopathy. Sample: blood.

The DNA for the CDR3 is TGTGCCAGCAGCTACTCAGGGGGGAATACGCAGTATTTT. Its protein product is CASSYSGGNTQYF. The chain uses TRBV11-2 and TRBJ2-3; TRBD1 might be the D (7 bases). This CDR3 comprises 13 residues. Germline V gene data show CDR1 as SGHAT and CDR2 as FQNNGV. V lost 4 bases, J lost 7 bases, and 12 bases lay in between. The full variable domain, with the rest looked up from reference TRBV11-2 and TRBJ2-3, is EAGVAQSPRYKIIEKRQSVAFWCNPISGHATLYWYQQILGQGPKLLIQFQNNGVVDDSQLPKDRFSAERLKGVDSTLKIQPAKLEDSAVYLCASSYSGGNTQYFGPGTRLTVL.